This T cell receptor beta chain was recovered during a study of blood T cell repertoires in COVID-19 (dated by TCRdb to the early 2020s). With respect to the entire study: Collaborator samples came from the United States, Italy and Spain and covered acute and convalescent phases of COVID-19. The material from the prospective study consisted of cDNA or gDNA derived from T cells, B-cell-depleted T cells, or PBMCs. The dataset comprised deeply sampled blood TCRbeta repertoires from subjects exposed to, actively infected with, or recovered from COVID-19. A freely available public database, intended as a resource for researchers studying the immune response to SARS-CoV-2, is where the repertoires were released. Samples came from the ongoing ImmuneRACE study (first 160 participants) plus 1,254 subjects from 6 global collaborators. Sample metadata almost always included a de-identified subject ID, COVID-19 status, age in years and sex. HLA class I and class II types, where available, came from metadata supplied by the sample provider rather than from assay-based typing. Broad study findings and their caveats: The amount of clinical and demographic metadata varied by source and participant and was provided uncurated.

To note about this clone: Its antigen target is currently unknown. No much larger clone exists at a distance of one base, and base qualities are not known.

There are 13 amino acids in the CDR3, from cysteine to phenylalanine inclusive. Of the read, only the CDR3 DNA is kept; its 39 bases are in frame from base 1. At the junction V is shortened by 3 bases and J by 6 bases, with 11 bases in between. CDR1 and CDR2, per the germline V gene, are KGHSH and LQKENI. One collaborating source in Seattle enrolled patients during active infection and followed them longitudinally through the course of disease. Each collaborating institution followed its own protocols to collect whole blood in K2EDTA tubes. Collaborator samples were shipped for TCRbeta analysis as frozen whole blood, isolated PBMCs, or DNA extracted from either sample type. TCRbeta CDR3 regions were amplified from genomic DNA by means of the immunoSEQ Assay, a bias-controlled multiplex PCR. As for how the authors treated the data: The number of nucleated cells in each sample was estimated by amplification of reference gene primers within the assay. Sequence reads were collapsed and filtered to measure the absolute abundance of every unique TCRbeta CDR3 rearrangement. For each sample, productive Simpson clonality was calculated by taking the square root of Simpson's diversity index across productive rearrangements. TCRdb took over this immuneACCESS table, retaining in-frame rearrangements with V and J assigned. Such tables are incomplete; in checked studies, under half of the missing clones stem from an unresolved V gene, and the remainder is unexplained. The V and J calls and clone size are taken from that table; D and trimming were inferred from the DNA. The sample table shows about 200,000 clones, and over 80% are seen once. Around 1% of the sample is in the top ten clones.

The TCR sequence derives from a man aged 55 to 70 with COVID-19, enrolled during active disease. The sequenced sample was peripheral blood. The chain is encoded by TRBV18 joined to TRBJ1-1; TRBD1 might be the D gene, on 5 matching bases. The CDR3 region: CASSPPGGAEAFF. The bases are TGTGCCAGCTCACCTCCTGGGGGGGCTGAAGCTTTCTTT.